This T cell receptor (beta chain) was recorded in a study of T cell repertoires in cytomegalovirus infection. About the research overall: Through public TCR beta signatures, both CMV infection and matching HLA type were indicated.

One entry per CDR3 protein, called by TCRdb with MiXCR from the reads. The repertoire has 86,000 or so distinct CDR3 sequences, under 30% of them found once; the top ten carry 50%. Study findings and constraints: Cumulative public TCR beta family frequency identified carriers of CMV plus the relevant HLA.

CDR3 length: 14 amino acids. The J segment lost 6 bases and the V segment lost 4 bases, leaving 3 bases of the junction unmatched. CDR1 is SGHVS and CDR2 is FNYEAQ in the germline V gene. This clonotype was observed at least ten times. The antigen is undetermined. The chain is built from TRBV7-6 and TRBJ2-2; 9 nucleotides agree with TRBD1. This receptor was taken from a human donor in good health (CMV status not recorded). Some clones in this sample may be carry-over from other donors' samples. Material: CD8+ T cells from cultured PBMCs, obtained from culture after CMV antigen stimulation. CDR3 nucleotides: TGTGCCAGCAGCTCGGGGACAGGGCCCGGGGAGCTGTTTTTT. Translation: CASSSGTGPGELFF.